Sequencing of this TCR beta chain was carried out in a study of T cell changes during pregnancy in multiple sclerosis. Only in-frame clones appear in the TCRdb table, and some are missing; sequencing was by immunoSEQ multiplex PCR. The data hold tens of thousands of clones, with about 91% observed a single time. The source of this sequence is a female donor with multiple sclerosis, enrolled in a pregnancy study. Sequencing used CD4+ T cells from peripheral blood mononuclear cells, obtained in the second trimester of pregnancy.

DNA of the CDR3: TGTGCCAGCAGTGACGCCATGGACTTACACACAGATACGCAGTATTTT. It specifies CASSDAMDLHTDTQYF. The rearrangement joins TRBV25-1 to TRBJ2-3, with D maybe TRBD2 (5 bases). V was shortened by 3 bases and J by 2 bases, with 15 bases between the two germline ends. Germline V CDR1 and CDR2: MGHDK, SYGVNS. The CDR3 is 16 amino acids. The variable domain in full, with the rest retrieved from reference TRBV25-1 and TRBJ2-3, is EADIYQTPRYLVIGTGKKITLECSQTMGHDKMYWYQQDPGMELHLIHYSYGVNSTEKGDLSSESTVSRIRTEHFPLTLESARPSHTSQYLCASSDAMDLHTDTQYFGPGTRLTVL.